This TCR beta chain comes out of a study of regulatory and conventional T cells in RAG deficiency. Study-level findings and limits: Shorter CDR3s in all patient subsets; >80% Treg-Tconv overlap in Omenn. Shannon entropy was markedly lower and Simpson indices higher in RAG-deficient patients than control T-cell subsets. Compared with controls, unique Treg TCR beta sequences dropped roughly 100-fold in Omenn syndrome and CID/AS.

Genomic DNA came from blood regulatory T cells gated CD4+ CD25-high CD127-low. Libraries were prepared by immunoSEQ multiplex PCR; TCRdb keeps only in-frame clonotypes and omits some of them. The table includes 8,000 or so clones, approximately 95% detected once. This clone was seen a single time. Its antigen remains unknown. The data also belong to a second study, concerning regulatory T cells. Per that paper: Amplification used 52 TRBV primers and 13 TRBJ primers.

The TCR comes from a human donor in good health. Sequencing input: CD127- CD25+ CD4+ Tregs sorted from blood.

Here the CDR3 reads CASSPRGTYNEQFF. Written as DNA, the CDR3 is TGTGCCAGCTCACCACGCGGGACCTACAATGAGCAGTTCTTC. This sequence joins TRBV18 and TRBJ2-1, with D maybe TRBD2 (6 bases). Germline CDR1 and CDR2: KGHSH and LQKENI. V lost 1 base, J lost 2 bases, and 6 bases lay in between. CDR3 length: 14 residues.